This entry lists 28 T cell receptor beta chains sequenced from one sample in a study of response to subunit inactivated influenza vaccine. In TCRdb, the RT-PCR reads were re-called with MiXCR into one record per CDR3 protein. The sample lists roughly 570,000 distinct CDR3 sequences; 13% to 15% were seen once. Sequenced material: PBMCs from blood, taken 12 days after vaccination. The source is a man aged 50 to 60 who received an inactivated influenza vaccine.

CDR3 sequence: CASSPVGQGSYEQYF. The CDR3 DNA is TGTGCCAGCTCACCAGTGGGACAGGGGAGCTACGAGCAGTACTTC. The rearrangement links TRBV18 to TRBJ2-7; 10 bases are shared with TRBD1. With V trimmed by 2 bases and J by 3 bases, 4 bases remained unmatched. Germline CDR1 is KGHSH and CDR2 is LQKENI. CDR3 length: 15 residues.

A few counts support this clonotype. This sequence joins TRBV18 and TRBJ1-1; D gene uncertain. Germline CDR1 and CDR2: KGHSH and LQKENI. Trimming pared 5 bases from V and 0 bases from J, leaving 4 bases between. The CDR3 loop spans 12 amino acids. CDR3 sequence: CASSTLNTEAFF. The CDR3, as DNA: TGTGCCAGCTCAACGCTGAACACTGAAGCTTTCTTT.

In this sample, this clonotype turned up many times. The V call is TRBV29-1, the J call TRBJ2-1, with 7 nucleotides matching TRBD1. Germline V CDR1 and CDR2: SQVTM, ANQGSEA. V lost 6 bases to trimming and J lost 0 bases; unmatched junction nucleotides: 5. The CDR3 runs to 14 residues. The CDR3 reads CSVLAGGSYNEQFF. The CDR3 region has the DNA TGCAGCGTCCTTGCAGGGGGCTCCTACAATGAGCAGTTCTTC.

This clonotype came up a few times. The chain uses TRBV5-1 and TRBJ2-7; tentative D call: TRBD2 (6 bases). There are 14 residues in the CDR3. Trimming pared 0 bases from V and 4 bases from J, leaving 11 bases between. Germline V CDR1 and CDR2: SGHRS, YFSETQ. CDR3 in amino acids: CASSLAQAGYEQYF. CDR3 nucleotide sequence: TGCGCCAGCAGCTTGGCGCAGGCGGGGTACGAGCAGTACTTC.

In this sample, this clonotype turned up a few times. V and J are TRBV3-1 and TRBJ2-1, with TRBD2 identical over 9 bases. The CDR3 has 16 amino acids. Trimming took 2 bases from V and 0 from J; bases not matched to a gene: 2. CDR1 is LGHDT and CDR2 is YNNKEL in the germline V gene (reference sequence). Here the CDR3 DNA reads TGTGCCAGCAGCCAAAGGCGGGGGGGCTCCTACAATGAGCAGTTCTTC. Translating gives CASSQRRGGSYNEQFF.

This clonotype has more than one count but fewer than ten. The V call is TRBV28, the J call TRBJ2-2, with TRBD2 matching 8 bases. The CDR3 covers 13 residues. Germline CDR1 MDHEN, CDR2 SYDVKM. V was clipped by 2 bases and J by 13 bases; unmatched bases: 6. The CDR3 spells CASSLKSAGGLFF. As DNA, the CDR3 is TGTGCCAGCAGTTTAAAGTCTGCGGGAGGGCTGTTTTTT.

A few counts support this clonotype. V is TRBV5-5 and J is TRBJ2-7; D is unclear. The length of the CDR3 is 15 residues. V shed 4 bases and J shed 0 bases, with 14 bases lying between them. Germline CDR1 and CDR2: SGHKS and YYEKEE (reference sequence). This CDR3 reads CASSLGARSSYEQYF. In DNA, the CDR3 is TGTGCCAGCAGCCTCGGTGCGAGATCCTCCTACGAGCAGTACTTC.

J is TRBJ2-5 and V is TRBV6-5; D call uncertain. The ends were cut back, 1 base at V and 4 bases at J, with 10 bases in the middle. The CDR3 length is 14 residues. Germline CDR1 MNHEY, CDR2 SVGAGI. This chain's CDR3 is CASSYFAAGETQYF. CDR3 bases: TGTGCCAGCAGTTACTTCGCAGCCGGAGAGACCCAGTACTTC.

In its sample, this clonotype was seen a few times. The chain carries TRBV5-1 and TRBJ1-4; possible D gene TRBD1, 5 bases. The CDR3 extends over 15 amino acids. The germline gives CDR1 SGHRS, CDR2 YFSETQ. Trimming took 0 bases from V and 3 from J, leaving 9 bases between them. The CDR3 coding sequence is TGCGCCAGCAGCTTGGACGGGACTCCTAATGAAAAACTGTTTTTT. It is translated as CASSLDGTPNEKLFF.

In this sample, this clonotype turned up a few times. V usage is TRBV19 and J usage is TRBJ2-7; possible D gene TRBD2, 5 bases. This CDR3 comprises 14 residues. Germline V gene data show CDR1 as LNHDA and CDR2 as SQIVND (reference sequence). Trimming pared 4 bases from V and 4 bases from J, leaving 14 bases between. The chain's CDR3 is CASSNPGYGYEQYF. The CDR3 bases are TGTGCCAGTAGTAACCCGGGGTATGGTTACGAGCAGTACTTC.

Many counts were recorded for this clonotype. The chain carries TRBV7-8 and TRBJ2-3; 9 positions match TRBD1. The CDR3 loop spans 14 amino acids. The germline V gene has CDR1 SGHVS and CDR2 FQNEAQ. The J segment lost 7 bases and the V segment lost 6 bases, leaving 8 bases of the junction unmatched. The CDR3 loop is CASRNGTGLNTQYF. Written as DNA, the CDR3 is TGTGCCAGCAGAAACGGGACAGGGCTGAATACGCAGTATTTT.

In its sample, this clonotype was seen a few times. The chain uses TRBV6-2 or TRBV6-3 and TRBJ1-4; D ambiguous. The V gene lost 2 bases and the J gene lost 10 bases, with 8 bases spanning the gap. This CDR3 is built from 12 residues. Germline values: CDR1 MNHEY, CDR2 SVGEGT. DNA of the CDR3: TGTGCCAGCAGTTACGATGAGGCAAAACTGTTTTTT. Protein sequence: CASSYDEAKLFF.

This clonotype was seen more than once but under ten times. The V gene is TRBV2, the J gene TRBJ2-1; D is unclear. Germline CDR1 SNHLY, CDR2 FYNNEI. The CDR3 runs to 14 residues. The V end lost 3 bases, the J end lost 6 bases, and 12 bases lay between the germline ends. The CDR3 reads CASSDRLPGNEQFF. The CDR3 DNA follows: TGTGCCAGCAGTGACCGACTGCCCGGCAATGAGCAGTTCTTC.

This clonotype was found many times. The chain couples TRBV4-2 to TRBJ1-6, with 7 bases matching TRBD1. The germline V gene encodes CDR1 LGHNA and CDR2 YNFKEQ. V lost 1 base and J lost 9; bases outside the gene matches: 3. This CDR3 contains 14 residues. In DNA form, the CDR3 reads TGTGCCAGCAGCCAAGGTGACAGGGTTTCACCCCTCCACTTT. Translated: CASSQGDRVSPLHF.

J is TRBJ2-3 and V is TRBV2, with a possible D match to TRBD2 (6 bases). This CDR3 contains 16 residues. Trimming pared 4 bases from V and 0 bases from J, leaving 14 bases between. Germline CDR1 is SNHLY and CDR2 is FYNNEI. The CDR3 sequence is CASSALRGTSTDTQYF. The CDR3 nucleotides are TGTGCCAGCAGTGCTCTTCGGGGGACTAGCACAGATACGCAGTATTTT. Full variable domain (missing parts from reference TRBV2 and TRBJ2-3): EPEVTQTPSHQVTQMGQEVILRCVPISNHLYFYWYRQILGQKVEFLVSFYNNEISEKSEIFDDQFSVERPDGSNFTLKIRSTKLEDSAMYFCASSALRGTSTDTQYFGPGTRLTVL.

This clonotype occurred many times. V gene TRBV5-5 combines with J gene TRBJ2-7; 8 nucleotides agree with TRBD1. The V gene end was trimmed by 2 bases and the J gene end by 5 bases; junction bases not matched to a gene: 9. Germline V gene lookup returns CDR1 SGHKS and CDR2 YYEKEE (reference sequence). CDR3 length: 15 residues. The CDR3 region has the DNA TGTGCCAGCAGCTTAAGAGGACAGGGTGGCCACGAGCAGTACTTC. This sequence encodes CASSLRGQGGHEQYF.

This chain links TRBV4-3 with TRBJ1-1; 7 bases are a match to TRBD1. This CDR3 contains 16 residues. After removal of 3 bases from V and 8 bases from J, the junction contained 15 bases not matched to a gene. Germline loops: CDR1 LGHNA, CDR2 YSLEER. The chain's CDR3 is CASSQDFDFGTAEAFF. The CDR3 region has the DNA TGCGCCAGCAGCCAGGACTTCGACTTCGGGACAGCGGAAGCTTTCTTT.

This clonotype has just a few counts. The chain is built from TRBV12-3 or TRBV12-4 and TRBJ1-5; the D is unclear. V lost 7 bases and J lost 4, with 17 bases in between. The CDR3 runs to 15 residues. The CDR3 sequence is CASTLGEGVNQPQHF. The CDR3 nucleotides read TGTGCCAGCACCCTCGGAGAGGGAGTAAATCAGCCCCAGCATTTT.

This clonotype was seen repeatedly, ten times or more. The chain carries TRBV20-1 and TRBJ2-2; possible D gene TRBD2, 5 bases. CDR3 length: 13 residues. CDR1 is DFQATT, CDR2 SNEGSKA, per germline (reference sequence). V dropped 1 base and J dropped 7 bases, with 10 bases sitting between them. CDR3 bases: TGCAGTGCTAGAGCCCCGGCGGGCGGGGAGCTGTTTTTT. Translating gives CSARAPAGGELFF.

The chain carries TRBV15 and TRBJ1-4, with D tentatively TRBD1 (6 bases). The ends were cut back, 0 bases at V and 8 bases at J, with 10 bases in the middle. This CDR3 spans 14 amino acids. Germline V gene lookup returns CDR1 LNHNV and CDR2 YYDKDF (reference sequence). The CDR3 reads CATSRDRGLEKLFF. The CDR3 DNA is TGTGCCACCAGCAGAGACAGGGGCTTGGAAAAACTGTTTTTT.

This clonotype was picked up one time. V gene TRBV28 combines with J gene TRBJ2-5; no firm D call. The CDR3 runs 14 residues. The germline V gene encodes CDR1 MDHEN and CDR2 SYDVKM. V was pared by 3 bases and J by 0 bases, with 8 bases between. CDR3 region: CASSFPRHQETQYF. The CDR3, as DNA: TGTGCCAGCAGTTTCCCTCGACACCAAGAGACCCAGTACTTC.

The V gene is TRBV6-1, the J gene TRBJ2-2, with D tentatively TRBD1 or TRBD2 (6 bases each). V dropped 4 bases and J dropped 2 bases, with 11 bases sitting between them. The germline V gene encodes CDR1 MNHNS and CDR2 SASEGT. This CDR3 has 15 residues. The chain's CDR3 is CASSARGPNTGELFF. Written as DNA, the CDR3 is TGTGCCAGCAGTGCCCGGGGGCCTAACACCGGGGAGCTGTTTTTT.

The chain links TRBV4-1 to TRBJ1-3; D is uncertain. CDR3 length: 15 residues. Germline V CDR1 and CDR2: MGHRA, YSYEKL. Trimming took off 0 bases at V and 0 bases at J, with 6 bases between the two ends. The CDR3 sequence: CASSQDRSSGNTIYF. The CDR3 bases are TGCGCCAGCAGCCAAGATCGGTCCTCTGGAAACACCATATATTTT.

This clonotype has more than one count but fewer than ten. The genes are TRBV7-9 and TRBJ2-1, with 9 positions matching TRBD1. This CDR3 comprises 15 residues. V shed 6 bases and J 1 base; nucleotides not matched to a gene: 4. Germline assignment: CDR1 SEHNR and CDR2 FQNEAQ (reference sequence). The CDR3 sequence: CASRPQGASYNEQFF. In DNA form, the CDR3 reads TGTGCCAGCAGACCACAGGGGGCGTCCTACAATGAGCAGTTCTTC.

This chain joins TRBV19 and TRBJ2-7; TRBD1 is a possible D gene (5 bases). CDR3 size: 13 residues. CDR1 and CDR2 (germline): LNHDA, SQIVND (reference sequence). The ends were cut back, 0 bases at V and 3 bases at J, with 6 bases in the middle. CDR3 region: CASSIDQGYEQYF. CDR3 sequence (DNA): TGTGCCAGTAGTATAGACCAGGGCTACGAGCAGTACTTC.

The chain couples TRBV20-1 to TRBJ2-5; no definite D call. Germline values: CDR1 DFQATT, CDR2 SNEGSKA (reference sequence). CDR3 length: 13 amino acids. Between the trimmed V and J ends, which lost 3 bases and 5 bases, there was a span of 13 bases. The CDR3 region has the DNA TGCAGTGCTAGTTTCGTGAATGGGGAGACCCAGTACTTC. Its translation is CSASFVNGETQYF.

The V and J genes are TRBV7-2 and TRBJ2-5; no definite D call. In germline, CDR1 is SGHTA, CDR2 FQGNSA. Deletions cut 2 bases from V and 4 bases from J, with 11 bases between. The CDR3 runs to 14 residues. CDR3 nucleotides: TGTGCCAGCAGCTTAAGGAGCACCAGAGAGACCCAGTACTTC. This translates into CASSLRSTRETQYF.

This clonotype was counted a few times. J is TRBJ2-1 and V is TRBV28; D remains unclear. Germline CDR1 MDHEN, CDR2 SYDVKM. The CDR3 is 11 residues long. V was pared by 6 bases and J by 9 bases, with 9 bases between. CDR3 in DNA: TGTGCCAGCAGCGAATCGGGTGAGCAGTTCTTC. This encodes CASSESGEQFF.